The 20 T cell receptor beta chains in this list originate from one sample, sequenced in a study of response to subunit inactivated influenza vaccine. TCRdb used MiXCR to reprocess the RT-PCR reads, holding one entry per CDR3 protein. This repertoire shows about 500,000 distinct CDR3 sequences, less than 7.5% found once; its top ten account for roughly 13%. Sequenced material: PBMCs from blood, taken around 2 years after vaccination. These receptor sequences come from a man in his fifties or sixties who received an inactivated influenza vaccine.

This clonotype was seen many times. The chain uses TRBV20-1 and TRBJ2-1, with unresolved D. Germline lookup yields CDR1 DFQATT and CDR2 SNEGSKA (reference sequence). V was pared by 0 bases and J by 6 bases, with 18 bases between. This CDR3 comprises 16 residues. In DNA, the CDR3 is TGCAGTGCTAGAGATGGTTCTAGAGGTATTCGCAATGAGCAGTTCTTC. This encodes CSARDGSRGIRNEQFF.

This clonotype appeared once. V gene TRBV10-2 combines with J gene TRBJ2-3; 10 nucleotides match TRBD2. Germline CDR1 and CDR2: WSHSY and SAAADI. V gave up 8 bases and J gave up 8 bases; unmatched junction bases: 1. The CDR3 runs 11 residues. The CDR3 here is CASRTSGTQYF. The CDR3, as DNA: TGCGCCAGCCGGACTAGCGGTACGCAGTATTTT.

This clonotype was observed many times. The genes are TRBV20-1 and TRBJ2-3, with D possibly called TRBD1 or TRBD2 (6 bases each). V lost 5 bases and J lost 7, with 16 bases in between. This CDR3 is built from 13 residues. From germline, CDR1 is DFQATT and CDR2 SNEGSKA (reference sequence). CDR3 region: CSAPRGQGNTQYF. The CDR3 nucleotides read TGCAGTGCTCCCCGGGGGCAGGGGAATACGCAGTATTTT.

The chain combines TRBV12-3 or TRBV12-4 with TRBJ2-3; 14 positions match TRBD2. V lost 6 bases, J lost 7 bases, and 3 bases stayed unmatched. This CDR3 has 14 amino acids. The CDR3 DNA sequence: TGTGCCAGCAGGAGACTAGCGGGGGGGTATACGCAGTATTTT. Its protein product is CASRRLAGGYTQYF.

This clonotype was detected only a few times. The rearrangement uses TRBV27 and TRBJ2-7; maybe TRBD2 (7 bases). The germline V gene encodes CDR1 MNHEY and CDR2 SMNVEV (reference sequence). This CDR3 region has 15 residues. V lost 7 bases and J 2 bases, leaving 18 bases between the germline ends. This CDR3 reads CASKSGGQRTYEQYF. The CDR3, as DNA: TGTGCCAGCAAATCGGGAGGACAGCGGACCTACGAGCAGTACTTC.

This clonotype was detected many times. DNA of the CDR3: TGCAGTGCTAGATACGGCTATGGCTACACCTTC. It codes for CSARYGYGYTF. The V and J genes are TRBV20-1 and TRBJ1-2; no firm D call. V lost 2 bases and J lost 4, with 5 bases in between. CDR1 DFQATT and CDR2 SNEGSKA come from the germline V gene (reference sequence). There are 11 residues in the CDR3.

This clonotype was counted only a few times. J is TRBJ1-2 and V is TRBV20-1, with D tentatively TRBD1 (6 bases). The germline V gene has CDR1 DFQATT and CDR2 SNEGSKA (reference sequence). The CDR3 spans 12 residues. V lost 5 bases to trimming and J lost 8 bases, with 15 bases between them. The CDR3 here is CSAGGGPGGYTF. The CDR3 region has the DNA TGCAGTGCTGGGGGCGGGCCGGGAGGCTACACCTTC.

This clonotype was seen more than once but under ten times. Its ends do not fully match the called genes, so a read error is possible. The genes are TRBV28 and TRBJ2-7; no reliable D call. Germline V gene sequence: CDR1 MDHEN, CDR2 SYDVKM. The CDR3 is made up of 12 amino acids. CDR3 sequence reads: CASSPRMGRQDF. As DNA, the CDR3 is TGTGCCAGCAGCCCACGGATGGGCCGCCAGGACTTC.

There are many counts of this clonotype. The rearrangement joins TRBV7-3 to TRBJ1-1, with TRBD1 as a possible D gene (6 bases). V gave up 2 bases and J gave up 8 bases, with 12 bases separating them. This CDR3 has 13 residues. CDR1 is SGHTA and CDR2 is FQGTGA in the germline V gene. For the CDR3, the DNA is TGTGCCAGCAGCTTAGGACAGCCCTCGGAAGCTTTCTTT. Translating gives CASSLGQPSEAFF.

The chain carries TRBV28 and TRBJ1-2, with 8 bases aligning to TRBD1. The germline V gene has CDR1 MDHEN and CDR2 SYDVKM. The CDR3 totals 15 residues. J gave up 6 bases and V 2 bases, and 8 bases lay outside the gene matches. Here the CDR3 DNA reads TGTGCCAGCAGTTTAGATTCAGGGGGCATCAATGGCTACACCTTC. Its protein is CASSLDSGGINGYTF.

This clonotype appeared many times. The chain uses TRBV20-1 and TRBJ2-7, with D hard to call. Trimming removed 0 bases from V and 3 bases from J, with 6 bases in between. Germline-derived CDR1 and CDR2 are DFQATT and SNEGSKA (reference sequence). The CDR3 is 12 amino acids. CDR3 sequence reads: CSARDGGYEQYF. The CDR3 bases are TGCAGTGCTAGAGATGGCGGCTACGAGCAGTACTTC.

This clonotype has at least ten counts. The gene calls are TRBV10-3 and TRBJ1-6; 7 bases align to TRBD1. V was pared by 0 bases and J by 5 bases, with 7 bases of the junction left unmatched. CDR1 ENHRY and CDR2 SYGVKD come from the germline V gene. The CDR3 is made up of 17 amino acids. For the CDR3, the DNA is TGTGCCATCAGTGAGTCCGGAGCAGGGGGAAATAATTCACCCCTCCACTTT. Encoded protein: CAISESGAGGNNSPLHF.

DNA for the CDR3: TGCGCCAGCAGCCAAATGGGCAGGGGGCTAACCGGGGAGCTGTTTTTT. Protein: CASSQMGRGLTGELFF. The chain couples TRBV4-1 to TRBJ2-2; TRBD1 agrees at 8 bases. CDR3 length: 16 residues. The ends lost 2 bases at V and 5 bases at J; junction bases unmatched: 7. Germline assignment: CDR1 MGHRA and CDR2 YSYEKL.

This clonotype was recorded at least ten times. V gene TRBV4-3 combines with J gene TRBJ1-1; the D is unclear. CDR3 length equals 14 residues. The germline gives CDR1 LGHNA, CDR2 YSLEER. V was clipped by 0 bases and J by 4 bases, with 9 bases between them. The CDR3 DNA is TGCGCCAGCAGCCAAGAGCCTAGGCGCACTGAAGCTTTCTTT. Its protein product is CASSQEPRRTEAFF.

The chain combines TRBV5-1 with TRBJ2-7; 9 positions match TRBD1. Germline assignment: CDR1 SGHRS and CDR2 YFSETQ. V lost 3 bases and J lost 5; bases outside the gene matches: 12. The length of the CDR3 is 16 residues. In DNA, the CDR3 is TGCGCCAGCAGCTACACCGATGACAGGGGGTTTAACGAGCAGTACTTC. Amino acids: CASSYTDDRGFNEQYF.

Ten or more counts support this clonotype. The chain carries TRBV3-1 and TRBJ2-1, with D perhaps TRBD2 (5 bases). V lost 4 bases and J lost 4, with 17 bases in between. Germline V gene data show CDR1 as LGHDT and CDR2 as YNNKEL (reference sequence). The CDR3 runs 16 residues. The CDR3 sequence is CASSPPGYRGYNEQFF. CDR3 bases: TGTGCCAGCAGCCCACCGGGGTACCGAGGGTACAATGAGCAGTTCTTC.

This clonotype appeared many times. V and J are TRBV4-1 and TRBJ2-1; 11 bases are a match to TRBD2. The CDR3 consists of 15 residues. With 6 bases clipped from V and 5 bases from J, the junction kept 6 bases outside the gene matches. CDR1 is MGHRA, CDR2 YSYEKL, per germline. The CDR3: CASRLAGGRNNEQFF. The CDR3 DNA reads TGCGCCAGCAGGTTAGCGGGGGGGCGGAACAATGAGCAGTTCTTC.

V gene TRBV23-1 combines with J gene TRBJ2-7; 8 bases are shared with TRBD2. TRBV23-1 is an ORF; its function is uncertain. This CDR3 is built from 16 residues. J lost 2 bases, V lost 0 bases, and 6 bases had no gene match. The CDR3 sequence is CASSQSGVAGTYEQYF. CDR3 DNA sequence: TGCGCCAGCAGTCAATCGGGGGTAGCGGGGACCTACGAGCAGTACTTC.

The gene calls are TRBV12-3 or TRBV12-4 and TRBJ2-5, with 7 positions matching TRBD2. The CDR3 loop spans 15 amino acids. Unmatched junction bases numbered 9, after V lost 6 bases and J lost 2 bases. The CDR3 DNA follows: TGTGCCAGCAGCCACCGGGACTACTTACAAGAGACCCAGTACTTC. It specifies CASSHRDYLQETQYF.

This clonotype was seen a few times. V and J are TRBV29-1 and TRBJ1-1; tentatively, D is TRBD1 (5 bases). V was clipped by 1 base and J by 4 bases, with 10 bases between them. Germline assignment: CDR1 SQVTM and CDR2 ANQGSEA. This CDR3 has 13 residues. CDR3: CSVEVGTTTEAFF. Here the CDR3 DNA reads TGCAGCGTTGAAGTCGGGACTACCACTGAAGCTTTCTTT.